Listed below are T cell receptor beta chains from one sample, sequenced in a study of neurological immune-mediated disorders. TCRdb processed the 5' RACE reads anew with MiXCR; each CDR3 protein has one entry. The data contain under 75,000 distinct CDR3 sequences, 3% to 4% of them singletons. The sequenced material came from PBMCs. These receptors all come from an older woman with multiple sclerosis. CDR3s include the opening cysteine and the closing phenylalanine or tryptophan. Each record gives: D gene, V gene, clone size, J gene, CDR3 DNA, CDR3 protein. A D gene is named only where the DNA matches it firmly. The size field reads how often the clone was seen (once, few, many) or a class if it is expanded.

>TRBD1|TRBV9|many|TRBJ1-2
TGTGCCAGCAGCCCCAGAGCCAAGACAGGGGACTATGGCTACACCTTC
CASSPRAKTGDYGYTF
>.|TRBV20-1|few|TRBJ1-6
TGCAGTGCTAGAGATATTGTATCAGGTTCAACCCTCAACTTT
CSARDIVSGSTLNF
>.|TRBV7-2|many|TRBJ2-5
TGTGCCAGCAGCTCACAGGGTTTAGAGACCCAGTACTTC
CASSSQGLETQYF
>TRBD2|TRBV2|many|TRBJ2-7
TGTGCCAGCAAGGGGACTAGCGGGAGGACCTCCTACGAGCAGTACTTC
CASKGTSGRTSYEQYF
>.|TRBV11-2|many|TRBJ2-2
TGTGCCAGCAGCTTAGAGGTCGGGACCGGGGAGCTGTTTTTT
CASSLEVGTGELFF
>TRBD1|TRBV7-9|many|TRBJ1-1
TGTGCCAGCACCTTACAACTGACAGGGCGAGCTTTCTTT
CASTLQLTGRAFF
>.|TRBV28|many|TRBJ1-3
TGTGCCAGCCGGGGGGCTAAAGGAAACACCATATATTTT
CASRGAKGNTIYF
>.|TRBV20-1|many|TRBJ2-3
TGCAGTGCTAGAGAGGGCCTGGCCCGGGATACGCAGTATTTT
CSAREGLARDTQYF
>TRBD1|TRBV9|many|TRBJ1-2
TGTGCCAGCAGCGTAGGGGCAGGGGGCCTTCTTCCCTACACCTTC
CASSVGAGGLLPYTF
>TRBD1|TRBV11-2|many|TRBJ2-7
TGTGCCAGCAGCTTAATGACCGGACAGGGTGGCTACGAGCAGTACTTC
CASSLMTGQGGYEQYF